This T cell receptor beta chain was captured in a study of vaccination and CD4 T cells after COVID-19. Study context: A median of roughly 97 days (range 35 to 161) separated diagnosis from post-COVID sampling. The control cultures got either a CEFX pool, an HIV-1 Nef pool, or no peptide at all.

To note about this clonotype: The antigen is unknown.

Looked up from germline, CDR1 is MDHEN and CDR2 is SYDVKM. The CDR3 has 15 residues. The junction had 4 bases not matched to a gene; V was cut back by 4 bases and J by 0 bases. Described treatment: roughly 11-day PBMC culture with coronavirus spike peptide pools or control peptides (ViraFEST assay). Isolation of CD4+ T cells by negative selection took place after nine to eleven days of culture. The study sequenced cultured CD4+ T cell DNA using the Oncomine TCR Beta short-read assay. TCRdb passed the PCR reads through MiXCR, listing each CDR3 protein once. This table has approximately 19,000 distinct CDR3 sequences, 50% to 60% appearing once.

This receptor was obtained from a human donor who had recovered from COVID-19. Specimen: CD4+ T cells from blood, cultured in vitro, collected after SARS-CoV-2 vaccination. The gene calls are TRBV28 and TRBJ1-2; TRBD1 matches 8 bases. The DNA of the CDR3 is TGTGCCAGCAGTTCGACAGGGGCACCTAACTATGGCTACACCTTC. It is translated as CASSSTGAPNYGYTF.